This is a list of T cell receptor beta chains from one sample in a study of tumor and adjacent non-tumor tissue in lung cancer. TCRdb reprocessed the multiplex PCR reads with MiXCR, giving one entry per CDR3 protein. This table has under 95,000 distinct CDR3 sequences, around 65% appearing once. Specimen: lung tumor tissue. Receptors originate from a man between 65 and 85 years old with non-small cell lung cancer. The CDR3 runs from the conserved cysteine through the conserved F or W. A D gene is named only where the DNA matches it firmly. The size field is filled for only some rows; it gives once, few, many or a size class.

DNA,CDR3,size,V,D,J
TGTGCCGCCCGATGGGGGTACAATGGGCAGTTCTTC,CAARWGYNGQFF,-,TRBV6-5,-,TRBJ2-1
TGTACCACCCCGAGGCGGGGGAAAGAGCAGTTCTTC,CTTPRRGKEQFF,-,TRBV11-2,TRBD2,TRBJ2-1
TGTGCCAGCACCCGACTCGGGGGGGGTGGCACCTCCTACAAAGAGCAGTTCTTC,CASTRLGGGGTSYKEQFF,-,TRBV28,TRBD2,TRBJ2-1
TGTGCCACCAGTGCCGCTGTCAGCCGCAATCAGCCCCAGCATTTC,CATSAAVSRNQPQHF,-,TRBV24-1,-,TRBJ1-5
TGTGGTGTTCTTACCGACAGCTCCTACAATGAGCAGTTCTTC,CGVLTDSSYNEQFF,-,TRBV29-1,-,TRBJ2-1
TGTGCCGGCAGCCTAGGGACGGGCGGCACCCACAATGAGCAGTTCTTC,CAGSLGTGGTHNEQFF,-,TRBV11-2,-,TRBJ2-1
TGCGCTACGGGAGGGCCATGGGCTGAGCAGTACTTC,CATGGPWAEQYF,-,TRBV29-1,TRBD2,TRBJ2-7
TGTGCCAGTAGCGCCTCCGGGACTAGCGGGAGGGCCTACTCAGATACGCAGTATTTT,CASSASGTSGRAYSDTQYF,-,TRBV19,TRBD2,TRBJ2-3
TGTGCCAGCAGGTTAGATCGACAGGAGTCTAATTCACCCCTCAACTTT,CASRLDRQESNSPLNF,-,TRBV11-2,-,TRBJ1-6
TGTGCCATCAGTGGGGAGTTAGGACAGGGCGGGTTTGGGAATGAGCAGTTATTC,CAISGELGQGGFGNEQLF,once,TRBV10-3,TRBD1,TRBJ2-1
TGTGCCAGAAGCTTAACCGAAGACAGGGACTCCTACAATGAGCAGTTCTTC,CARSLTEDRDSYNEQFF,-,TRBV13,TRBD1,TRBJ2-1
TGTGCCAGCAGTCCCGGAACAGCCTCTGGGGCCAACGTCCTGACTTTC,CASSPGTASGANVLTF,many,TRBV12-3/TRBV12-4,-,TRBJ2-6
TGTGCCAGTACCCCAGGGCCAGGGTCTCACGAGCAGTACTTC,CASTPGPGSHEQYF,few,TRBV19,-,TRBJ2-7
TGCAGCGTAGGGGCCCCGAACACCGGGGAGCTGTTTTTT,CSVGAPNTGELFF,many,TRBV29-1,-,TRBJ2-2
TGTGCCAGCATCTGGACATGGAGTAGCACAGATACGCGGTATTTT,CASIWTWSSTDTRYF,-,TRBV5-5,-,TRBJ2-3
TGTGCCACCAGCAGAGAAGGTTGGCAGAGCTATGGCTACACCTTC,CATSREGWQSYGYTF,-,TRBV15,-,TRBJ1-2
TGTGCCAGCAGGGCGGGAGGTGAGCAGTTCTTC,CASRAGGEQFF,-,TRBV5-1,TRBD2,TRBJ2-1
TGCAGCGTTGGGGGGGGTATGGGCGATTACAACGAGCAGTTCTTC,CSVGGGMGDYNEQFF,-,TRBV29-1,TRBD2,TRBJ2-1
TGTGCCAGCAGCTTCTACGGGAACACCAGGGAGCTGTTTTTT,CASSFYGNTRELFF,-,TRBV7-9,-,TRBJ2-2
TGTGCCGGCAGCTACGGACTAGCGGGGACAGATACGCAGTATTTT,CAGSYGLAGTDTQYF,-,TRBV11-3,TRBD2,TRBJ2-3
TGTGCCAGCAGACAAACAGGGGTAATTAATGAAAAACTGTTTTTT,CASRQTGVINEKLFF,many,TRBV28,TRBD1,TRBJ1-4
TGCAGTGCTAGAGATCTGGTCGGGTACGATGAGCAGTTCTTC,CSARDLVGYDEQFF,-,TRBV20-1,-,TRBJ2-1
TGTGCCAGGAACGTTAGCTCCTACGAGCAGTACTTC,CARNVSSYEQYF,few,TRBV11-2,-,TRBJ2-7
TGCAGTGTCCTTATAGCGGAGCGAATGGAGACCCAGTACTTC,CSVLIAERMETQYF,once,TRBV29-1,-,TRBJ2-5
TGTGCCAGCAGTCCACACAGGGGGGACGGACGGGGCACAGATACGCAGTATTTT,CASSPHRGDGRGTDTQYF,many,TRBV12-3/TRBV12-4,TRBD1,TRBJ2-3
TGCGCCAGCAGCCCACCTCTGCCCCGGGCCTTGGACAAGCAGTACTTC,CASSPPLPRALDKQYF,-,TRBV4-1,-,TRBJ2-7
TGTGCCAGCTCACCAACTGACACGAACACCGGGGAGCTGTTTTTT,CASSPTDTNTGELFF,once,TRBV18,-,TRBJ2-2
TGTGCCAGCAGTTACTCGGTGGTGGGGAACACTGAAGCTTTCTTT,CASSYSVVGNTEAFF,many,TRBV6-5,-,TRBJ1-1
TGTGGCAGCAGCTTGGCTAGAGGGAAGAACACCGGGGAGCTGTTTTTT,CGSSLARGKNTGELFF,-,TRBV11-2,-,TRBJ2-2
TGTGCCAGCAGTGGACAGGAGTCCTTCAATGAGCAGTTCTTC,CASSGQESFNEQFF,many,TRBV12-3/TRBV12-4,TRBD1,TRBJ2-1
TGTGACATCAGTGCGGCCCCGGGGAATCAGCCCCAACATTTT,CDISAAPGNQPQHF,-,TRBV10-3,-,TRBJ1-5
TGTGCCACCAGCAGAGATGGCGGCAACAATGAGCAGTTCTTC,CATSRDGGNNEQFF,few,TRBV15,-,TRBJ2-1
TGTGTCAGTCGGACCCCTGGGGCCAACGTCCTGACTTTC,CVSRTPGANVLTF,-,TRBV11-2,-,TRBJ2-6
TGTGCCAACAGTTATGCGACAGGGGCCTCCTCACCCCTCCACTTT,CANSYATGASSPLHF,-,TRBV6-5,TRBD1,TRBJ1-6
TGTGTCAGCAGTTACCGCGGGCAACTCTCCTACGAGCAGTATTTC,CVSSYRGQLSYEQYF,-,TRBV6-6,-,TRBJ2-7
TGTGCCAGTAGTACGGACAGGGAATACTACAATGAGCAGTTCTTC,CASSTDREYYNEQFF,many,TRBV19,TRBD1,TRBJ2-1
TGTGCCAGCAGCTTGGCCGGACGCGGGAGGGATACGCAGTGTTTT,CASSLAGRGRDTQCF,-,TRBV5-4,TRBD2,TRBJ2-3
TGTGTCATCAGGACTACGACAGGGGGGACGAACACTGAAGCTTTCTTT,CVIRTTTGGTNTEAFF,-,TRBV10-3,TRBD1,TRBJ1-1
TGTGCCAGCACCCGGGGTGATCGACAAGAGACACGGTACTTC,CASTRGDRQETRYF,-,TRBV11-1,-,TRBJ2-5
TGTGCCAGCAGTCGAACCGGGACGGGTCGCAATGAGCAGTTCTTC,CASSRTGTGRNEQFF,many,TRBV6-5,-,TRBJ2-1
TGTGCCAGCAGCTTGGCGCTGGGCGGCGGACACGAGCAGTACTTC,CASSLALGGGHEQYF,-,TRBV11-1,-,TRBJ2-7
TGTGCCAGCAGCACCCACAGGGGAGGCATTCAGCCCCAGCATTTC,CASSTHRGGIQPQHF,once,TRBV11-1,TRBD1,TRBJ1-5
TGTGCCAGCTCACCAAGAGGACAGGGGGGCGACGAGCAGTACTTC,CASSPRGQGGDEQYF,few,TRBV18,TRBD1,TRBJ2-7
TGTGCCAGCAGCTCCTGGGGGGGCCGAGAGACCCAGTGCTTC,CASSSWGGRETQCF,-,TRBV11-2,-,TRBJ2-5
TGTGCCAGCAGTACCAGCGGGGGGAGGAACACCGGGGAGCTGTCTTTT,CASSTSGGRNTGELSF,-,TRBV12-3/TRBV12-4,TRBD2,TRBJ2-2
TGTGCCAGCAGGGGGGTCTACGAGCAGTACTTC,CASRGVYEQYF,-,TRBV28,-,TRBJ2-7
TGTGCCAGCAACTTACTTGAGGCCGTGGAGCTGTTTTTT,CASNLLEAVELFF,-,TRBV11-3,-,TRBJ2-2
TGCGCCAGCAGCTGGGGGTCCGGGGGGGCCAGGGATGGGCAGTTCTTC,CASSWGSGGARDGQFF,-,TRBV5-1,TRBD2,TRBJ2-1
TGCAGCGGGACTAGCGCCGAGACCCAGTATTTC,CSGTSAETQYF,-,TRBV29-1,TRBD2,TRBJ2-5
TGTGACAGCAGAAGTGGGATCCCGACAGGTCTGACCGGGGAGCTGATTTTT,CDSRSGIPTGLTGELIF,-,TRBV6-5,-,TRBJ2-2
TGTGCCAGCAGTGCAGAGGACAGCTCTGTGGCCAACGTCCTGACCTTC,CASSAEDSSVANVLTF,-,TRBV6-1,-,TRBJ2-6
TGTGCCAGCAGTAGGGGACAGGGCATCGGCTATGGCTACACCTTC,CASSRGQGIGYGYTF,many,TRBV14,TRBD1,TRBJ1-2